Shown below are 14 T cell receptor beta chains from a single sample sequenced in a study of shared T cell receptors in the human thymus. Repertoires were generated with immunoSEQ multiplex PCR, while TCRdb's copy carries only in-frame clones and drops some. The data contain 700,000 to 750,000 clones, approximately 85% of them singletons. The same data also contributed to another study, on human thymus T cells.

Sequencing input: thymocytes. Receptors originate from a girl in the first two years of life with a congenital heart defect.

The chain combines TRBV18 with TRBJ2-5, with a tentative D call TRBD1 (6 bases). The CDR3 totals 13 residues. CDR1 is KGHSH, CDR2 LQKENI, per germline. V lost 1 base and J 5 bases, leaving 8 bases between the germline ends. Written as DNA, the CDR3 is TGTGCCAGCTCACCACACGACAGGGAGACCCAGTACTTC. Translating gives CASSPHDRETQYF.

The chain recombines TRBV19 with TRBJ1-2; 9 bases fit TRBD1. Germline V gene data show CDR1 as LNHDA and CDR2 as SQIVND (reference sequence). The CDR3 is 15 amino acids. Germline trimming cut 5 bases from V and 2 bases from J; bases unmatched to any gene: 6. The CDR3 spells CASSLLQGANYGYTF. The CDR3 DNA reads TGTGCCAGTAGTCTACTACAGGGGGCAAACTATGGCTACACCTTC.

The chain joins TRBV25-1 to TRBJ2-7; 10 positions match TRBD1. The CDR3 spans 17 residues. Germline V gives CDR1 MGHDK, CDR2 SYGVNS. V was pared by 4 bases and J by 2 bases, with 11 bases of the junction left unmatched. The CDR3 DNA follows: TGTGCCAGCAGTGCAAACCCCGGGACAGGGGTTCCCTACGAGCAGTACTTC. The encoded protein is CASSANPGTGVPYEQYF.

The CDR3 reads CASSSPDFFNEQFF. CDR3 coding DNA: TGTGCCAGCAGCTCCCCTGACTTCTTCAATGAGCAGTTCTTC. The chain uses TRBV5-4 and TRBJ2-1; D gene ambiguous. The V gene lost 3 bases and the J gene lost 6 bases, with 13 bases spanning the gap. CDR3 length: 14 amino acids. Germline V lookup: CDR1 SGHNT, CDR2 YYREEE (reference sequence).

The CDR3, as DNA: TGTGCCAGCCAATTCAACGGAGAGACCCAGTACTTC. It codes for CASQFNGETQYF. The chain links TRBV7-9 to TRBJ2-5; D is unresolved. Germline V gene sequence: CDR1 SEHNR, CDR2 FQNEAQ (reference sequence). This CDR3 is built from 12 residues. V shed 8 bases and J shed 4 bases, with 11 bases lying between them.

This clone was seen once. The V gene is TRBV15, the J gene TRBJ2-1; no reliable D call. Germline-derived CDR1 and CDR2 are LNHNV and YYDKDF (reference sequence). This CDR3 is built from 17 residues. The ends were cut back, 4 bases at V and 5 bases at J, with 21 bases in the middle. CDR3 sequence reads: CATSNQPGARRNNEQFF. CDR3 nucleotide sequence: TGTGCCACCAGCAATCAGCCGGGTGCGAGAAGGAACAATGAGCAGTTCTTC.

This chain joins TRBV9 and TRBJ2-3; 9 bases align to TRBD1. The V and J ends lost 1 base and 4 bases, in that order; junction bases with no gene match: 10. Germline CDR1 SGDLS, CDR2 YYNGEE. The CDR3 has 17 residues. CDR3 sequence: CASSVPRTGAAADTQYF. The CDR3 bases are TGTGCCAGCAGCGTACCTCGGACAGGGGCCGCCGCAGATACGCAGTATTTT.

This rearrangement joins TRBV5-8 to TRBJ2-7; D may be TRBD1 (5 bases). Trimming stripped 0 bases from V and 2 bases from J, with 15 bases between. Looked up from germline, CDR1 is SGHTS and CDR2 is YDEGEE. The CDR3 contains 16 residues. The CDR3 nucleotides are TGTGCCAGCAGCTTGGAGGGGTCCCCAAACGCCTACGAGCAGTACTTC. It is translated as CASSLEGSPNAYEQYF.

The chain carries TRBV2 and TRBJ1-2, with D tentatively TRBD1 (5 bases). The CDR3 loop spans 17 amino acids. V shed 0 bases and J shed 8 bases, with 22 bases lying between them. The germline V gene encodes CDR1 SNHLY and CDR2 FYNNEI. The CDR3 DNA sequence: TGTGCCAGCAGTGAAGCGCTTCCTCCAGGGCTTGATAGAGGCTACACCTTC. It codes for CASSEALPPGLDRGYTF.

As DNA, the CDR3 is TGTGCCAGCAGCTTACCAGTTTCGACAGGCCATTATGGCTACACCTTC. Its translation: CASSLPVSTGHYGYTF. V gene TRBV2 combines with J gene TRBJ1-2, with a weak D call TRBD1 (6 bases). This CDR3 is built from 16 residues. CDR1 SNHLY and CDR2 FYNNEI come from the germline V gene. With 6 bases removed from V and 5 bases from J, the gap between germline ends came to 22 bases.

The V and J genes are TRBV2 and TRBJ2-2; maybe TRBD2 (5 bases). Germline assignment: CDR1 SNHLY and CDR2 FYNNEI. The CDR3 is made up of 11 amino acids. V was trimmed by 7 bases and J by 7 bases, leaving 7 bases between them. The CDR3 sequence: CASKLGGELFF. The DNA for the CDR3 is TGTGCCAGCAAACTAGGCGGGGAGCTGTTTTTT.

This clone was seen more than once but under ten times. This chain links TRBV21-1 with TRBJ1-4; the D segment call TRBD1 is taken from the table without a DNA check. TRBV21-1 is annotated as a pseudogene. The CDR3 extends over 15 amino acids. CDR3 amino acids: CASSKMTGLDEKLFF. CDR3 coding DNA: TGTGCCAGCAGCAAAATGACAGGATTGGATGAAAAACTGTTTTTT.

The chain carries TRBV4-1 and TRBJ1-2; tentative D call: TRBD1 (5 bases). Germline CDR1 and CDR2: MGHRA and YSYEKL. Trimming removed 4 bases at V and 3 bases at J, with 24 bases between. There are 18 residues in the CDR3. CDR3 nucleotides: TGCGCCAGCAGCCCGCCGGGGCAAGCGGGGCCTCAACACTATGGCTACACCTTC. Its translation: CASSPPGQAGPQHYGYTF.

This clone was found once. The chain has TRBV10-3 and TRBJ2-7; tentatively, D is TRBD2 (6 bases). The V end was cut by 0 bases, the J end by 0 bases, with 12 bases between. Germline V gives CDR1 ENHRY, CDR2 SYGVKD. The CDR3 is 16 residues long. This chain's CDR3 is CAISESGGESSYEQYF. The CDR3 DNA is TGTGCCATCAGTGAGTCCGGAGGGGAAAGCTCCTACGAGCAGTACTTC.